The rows below give T cell receptor beta chains drawn from one sample of a study of blood T cell repertoires in COVID-19. The assay was immunoSEQ multiplex PCR, and TCRdb's table has in-frame clones only and misses some. The table has roughly 190,000 clones, 83% seen once. Sequencing input: peripheral blood. The source of these receptors is a woman between 35 and 50 years old with acute or convalescent COVID-19. CDR3s include the opening cysteine and the closing phenylalanine or tryptophan.

V gene	J gene	CDR3 protein
TRBV7-3	TRBJ2-7	CASSYGLAGEQYF
TRBV6-5	TRBJ2-7	CASSYRSGSSYEQYF
TRBV12-3/TRBV12-4	TRBJ2-7	CASSIDRGWEQYF
TRBV19	TRBJ1-5	CASRGDSYSNQPQHF
TRBV6-5	TRBJ1-3	CASSYSRYGNTIYF
TRBV19	TRBJ2-5	CASSILGRVGQETQYF
TRBV5-1	TRBJ2-3	CASSFREVTDTQYF
TRBV19	TRBJ2-7	CASSIAGGGGEQYF
TRBV5-4	TRBJ2-7	CASSFLWGLCEQYF
TRBV7-2	TRBJ1-5	CASSLGDQPQHF
TRBV14	TRBJ2-1	CASSHQGYNEQFF
TRBV5-1	TRBJ2-3	CASSSAERQYF
TRBV4-1	TRBJ2-3	CASSRRVGEGTDTQYF
TRBV28	TRBJ1-5	CASSFGTVSNQPQHF
TRBV19	TRBJ1-2	CASSVDRGRDGYTF
TRBV16	TRBJ1-1	CASSQFVQGNTEAFF
TRBV5-4	TRBJ1-2	CASSLEPGQGGGYTF
TRBV2	TRBJ1-2	CASPPGTGMAYGYTF
TRBV5-5	TRBJ1-1	CASSFDPGGNTEAFF
TRBV11-3	TRBJ1-1	CASSLHRGAEAFF
TRBV5-6	TRBJ2-5	CASSTGQELGETQYF
TRBV7-5	TRBJ2-2	CVRSLDSASGITGELFF
TRBV15	TRBJ1-2	CATSRDMGQNNYGYTF
TRBV4-2	TRBJ2-3	CASSTGKSGPDTQYF
TRBV6-5	TRBJ1-2	CASNRDRDYTF
TRBV6-6	TRBJ1-2	CASSYDRGLYGYTF
TRBV20-1	TRBJ2-7	CSATPGIQQYF